The present T cell receptor (beta chain) was sequenced within a study of low-dose radiotherapy and immunotherapy resistance in tumors. At the level of the study: Once cycle 1 day 1 began, patients took oral aspirin 300 mg daily for four cycles.

The authors amplified TCRs for approximately 18 PCR cycles with a constant-region primer and a V-primer adapter. TCRdb reprocessed the reads with MiXCR, giving one entry per CDR3 protein. Among tens of thousands of distinct CDR3 sequences listed, 10% to 15% were seen once. Time point indicated: before trial treatment. The sequence came from a female donor with ovarian cancer. The specimen comprised PBMCs, sampled before treatment.

The CDR3 DNA reads as TGCGCCAGCAGCGTGGGACCCTCCTACGAGCAGTACTTC. Protein sequence: CASSVGPSYEQYF. The chain recombines TRBV5-1 with TRBJ2-7; D possibly matches TRBD1 or TRBD2 (5 bases each). Trimming took off 4 bases at V and 0 bases at J, with 8 bases between the two ends. CDR1 is SGHRS, CDR2 YFSETQ, per germline. CDR3 length equals 13 residues.